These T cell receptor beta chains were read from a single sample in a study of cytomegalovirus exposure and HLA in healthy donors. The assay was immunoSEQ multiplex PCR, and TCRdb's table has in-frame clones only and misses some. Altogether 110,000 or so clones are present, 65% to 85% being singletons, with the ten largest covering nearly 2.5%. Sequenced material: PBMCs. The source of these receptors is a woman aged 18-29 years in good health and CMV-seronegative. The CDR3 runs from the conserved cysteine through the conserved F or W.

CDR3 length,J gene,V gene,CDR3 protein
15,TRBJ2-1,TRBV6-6,CASSYSTGVINEQFF
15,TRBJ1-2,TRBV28,CASSLYSTGEGSYTF
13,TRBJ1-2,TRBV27,CASGSTGGFGYTF
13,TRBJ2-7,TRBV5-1,CASSLIRDYEQYF
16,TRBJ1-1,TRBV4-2,CASSQGAGTPNTEAFF
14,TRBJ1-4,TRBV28,CASRSETFGEKLFF
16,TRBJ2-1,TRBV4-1,CASSRSIAGGFNEQFF
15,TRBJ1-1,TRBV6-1,CASALGGGRDTEAFF
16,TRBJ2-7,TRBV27,CASSFKTGNVKYEQYF
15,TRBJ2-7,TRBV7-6,CASSPLRDTPSEQYF
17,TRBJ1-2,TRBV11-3,CASSLWSQQGGYYGYTF
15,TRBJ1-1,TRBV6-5,CASIPRSTMNTEAFF
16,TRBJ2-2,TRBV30,CAWSVVRGYDTGELFF
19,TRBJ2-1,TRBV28,CASSPLWTSGLSGYNEQFF
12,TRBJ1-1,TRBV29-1,CSVESLAVEAFF
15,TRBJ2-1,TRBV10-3,CAISRGTSGDNEQFF
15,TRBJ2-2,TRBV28,CASKVGTGGSGELFF
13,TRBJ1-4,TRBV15,CATSGGPNEKLFF
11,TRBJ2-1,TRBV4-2,CASSPGVEQFF
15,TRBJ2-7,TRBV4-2,CASSDSGSMYYEQYF